A selection of T cell receptor beta chains follows, all from one sample in a study of blood T cell repertoires in COVID-19. Assay: immunoSEQ multiplex PCR; the TCRdb copy retains only in-frame clones and omits some. Among tens of thousands of clones, 81% were seen once, and the ten largest hold around 3.2%. The specimen sequenced was peripheral blood. Source of these receptors: a man aged 70 or older with COVID-19, enrolled during active disease. Each CDR3 is given with its conserved first and last residue. D genes are given only for firm matches. The size entry is marked missing in some rows and otherwise reads once, few, many or a size class.

D: .
V: TRBV6-2/TRBV6-3
size: few
J: TRBJ1-6
CDR3: CASSYSRKQRYNSPLHF
DNA: TGTGCCAGCAGTTACTCGAGGAAGCAGAGGTATAATTCACCCCTCCACTTT

D: TRBD2
V: TRBV15
size: once
J: TRBJ2-7
CDR3: CATSRDLASGYEQYF
DNA: TGTGCCACCAGCAGAGATTTGGCTAGCGGCTACGAGCAGTACTTC

D: TRBD1
V: TRBV6-1
size: medium-sized
J: TRBJ1-1
CDR3: CASSGPGTGYMNTEAFF
DNA: TGTGCCAGCAGTGGACCCGGGACAGGTTACATGAACACTGAAGCTTTCTTT

D: .
V: TRBV30
size: few
J: TRBJ1-5
CDR3: CAWSAQGNQPQHF
DNA: TGTGCCTGGAGTGCACAGGGAAATCAGCCCCAGCATTTT

D: .
V: TRBV6-2/TRBV6-3
size: .
J: TRBJ2-7
CDR3: CASTPRRAYEQYF
DNA: TGTGCCAGCACCCCTAGGAGGGCCTACGAGCAGTACTTC

D: .
V: TRBV7-2
size: .
J: TRBJ1-1
CDR3: CASRFRGAMNTEAFF
DNA: TGTGCCAGCAGATTCAGGGGAGCAATGAACACTGAAGCTTTCTTT

D: .
V: TRBV24-1
size: .
J: TRBJ1-2
CDR3: CATSDSRGVHTF
DNA: TGTGCCACCAGTGATTCACGGGGGGTCCACACCTTC

D: .
V: TRBV18
size: .
J: TRBJ2-2
CDR3: CASSPLIWTTPNNTGELFF
DNA: TGTGCCAGCTCACCGCTAATCTGGACAACCCCGAACAACACCGGGGAGCTGTTTTTT

D: TRBD1
V: TRBV5-1
size: .
J: TRBJ2-1
CDR3: CASNRQGVDEQFF
DNA: TGCGCCAGCAATAGACAGGGCGTTGATGAGCAGTTCTTC

D: TRBD1
V: TRBV29-1
size: .
J: TRBJ1-2
CDR3: CSVELGQGTYGYTF
DNA: TGCAGCGTTGAGTTAGGACAGGGGACCTATGGCTACACCTTC

D: TRBD1
V: TRBV23-1
size: .
J: TRBJ2-7
CDR3: CASSHPRRQGALYEQYF
DNA: TGCGCCAGCAGTCACCCCCGAAGACAGGGGGCGTTATACGAGCAGTACTTC

D: .
V: TRBV28
size: once
J: TRBJ2-1
CDR3: CASSSTHYEQFF
DNA: TGTGCCAGCAGCTCTACCCATTACGAGCAGTTCTTC

D: TRBD2
V: TRBV2
size: .
J: TRBJ2-7
CDR3: CASRGLAGVSSYEQYF
DNA: TGTGCCAGCAGGGGACTAGCGGGAGTGAGCTCCTACGAGCAGTACTTC

D: .
V: TRBV5-1
size: .
J: TRBJ2-5
CDR3: CASSLGGGGVKETQYF
DNA: TGCGCCAGCAGCTTGGGCGGAGGCGGGGTAAAAGAGACCCAGTACTTC

D: .
V: TRBV9
size: .
J: TRBJ2-1
CDR3: CASSVWGPVEEQFF
DNA: TGTGCCAGCAGCGTATGGGGGCCCGTGGAGGAGCAGTTCTTC

D: TRBD2
V: TRBV11-3
size: .
J: TRBJ2-1
CDR3: CASSLGPSGNEQFF
DNA: TGTGCCAGCAGCTTAGGTCCTAGCGGCAATGAGCAGTTCTTC

D: .
V: TRBV5-4
size: few
J: TRBJ1-1
CDR3: CASSFPHSRSGEGNTEAFF
DNA: TGTGCCAGCAGCTTCCCCCACAGTCGGTCAGGGGAGGGGAACACTGAAGCTTTCTTT

D: TRBD1
V: TRBV5-1
size: .
J: TRBJ2-1
CDR3: CASSSLPGTEYNEQFF
DNA: TGCGCCAGCAGCAGCCTCCCCGGGACAGAATACAATGAGCAGTTCTTC

D: TRBD1
V: TRBV7-9
size: .
J: TRBJ1-4
CDR3: CASSRDRGRGNEKLFF
DNA: TGTGCCAGCAGCCGGGACAGGGGGCGTGGGAATGAAAAACTGTTTTTT

D: .
V: TRBV2
size: .
J: TRBJ2-7
CDR3: CASRGGGLGSYEQYF
DNA: TGTGCCAGCAGAGGGGGGGGTCTCGGGTCCTACGAGCAGTACTTC

D: TRBD1
V: TRBV5-4
size: once
J: TRBJ2-6
CDR3: CATQQGRSGANVLTF
DNA: TGTGCCACCCAACAGGGGCGCTCTGGGGCCAACGTCCTGACTTTC

D: TRBD1
V: TRBV28
size: .
J: TRBJ1-4
CDR3: CASRYQGGTNEKLFF
DNA: TGTGCCAGCCGCTACCAGGGGGGAACTAATGAAAAACTGTTTTTT

D: TRBD1
V: TRBV10-3
size: .
J: TRBJ1-5
CDR3: CAISESGPTGTQPQHF
DNA: TGTGCCATCAGTGAGTCGGGTCCGACAGGGACTCAGCCCCAGCATTTT

D: .
V: TRBV5-1
size: .
J: TRBJ2-2
CDR3: CASSLLTDSANTGELFF
DNA: TGCGCCAGCAGCTTGTTAACGGACAGTGCGAACACCGGGGAGCTGTTTTTT

D: .
V: TRBV30
size: .
J: TRBJ1-1
CDR3: CASSRDMNTEAFF
DNA: TGTGCCTCCTCGAGGGATATGAACACTGAAGCTTTCTTT

D: .
V: TRBV7-3
size: .
J: TRBJ2-6
CDR3: CASSLSPGSGANVLTF
DNA: TGTGCCAGCAGCTTAAGTCCGGGCTCTGGGGCCAACGTCCTGACTTTC

D: .
V: TRBV28
size: .
J: TRBJ1-5
CDR3: CASSLPMRSGNQPQHF
DNA: TGTGCCAGCAGTTTACCTATGCGGTCAGGGAATCAGCCCCAGCATTTT

D: .
V: TRBV7-9
size: few
J: TRBJ2-1
CDR3: CASSSGQGRANEQFF
DNA: TGTGCCAGCAGCTCCGGGCAGGGGAGGGCCAATGAGCAGTTCTTC

D: TRBD1
V: TRBV6-2/TRBV6-3
size: .
J: TRBJ1-5
CDR3: CASSWGQGPQPQHF
DNA: TGTGCCAGCAGCTGGGGACAGGGGCCCCAGCCCCAGCATTTT

D: .
V: TRBV19
size: .
J: TRBJ2-2
CDR3: CASNMGHLTGELFF
DNA: TGTGCCAGTAATATGGGACACCTCACCGGGGAGCTGTTTTTT

D: .
V: TRBV5-6
size: once
J: TRBJ2-7
CDR3: CASSLLSYEQYF
DNA: TGTGCCAGCAGCTTGCTCTCCTACGAGCAGTACTTC

D: TRBD1
V: TRBV7-3
size: .
J: TRBJ2-7
CDR3: CASSIDPGTGRGKQYF
DNA: TGTGCCAGCAGCATTGACCCCGGGACAGGGAGAGGAAAGCAGTACTTC

D: TRBD1
V: TRBV7-2
size: .
J: TRBJ1-5
CDR3: CASSSNRGQPQHF
DNA: TGTGCCAGCAGCTCCAACAGGGGCCAGCCCCAGCATTTT

D: TRBD2
V: TRBV6-1
size: .
J: TRBJ2-4
CDR3: CASSGLAGTAKNIQYF
DNA: TGTGCCAGCAGTGGATTAGCGGGAACCGCCAAAAACATTCAGTACTTC

D: TRBD1
V: TRBV6-6
size: .
J: TRBJ2-7
CDR3: CASSKRTGGDYEQYF
DNA: TGTGCCAGCAGTAAAAGGACAGGGGGCGATTACGAGCAGTACTTC

D: .
V: TRBV12-3/TRBV12-4
size: .
J: TRBJ2-1
CDR3: CASSLLSGSEQFF
DNA: TGTGCCAGCAGTTTACTTTCAGGGTCTGAGCAGTTCTTC

D: .
V: TRBV6-5
size: .
J: TRBJ1-5
CDR3: CASRTAQNQPQHF
DNA: TGTGCCAGCAGGACAGCTCAAAATCAGCCCCAGCATTTT

D: .
V: TRBV5-4
size: .
J: TRBJ1-1
CDR3: CASSLGGNTEAFF
DNA: TGTGCCAGCAGCTTGGGAGGGAACACTGAAGCTTTCTTT

D: TRBD2
V: TRBV5-1
size: once
J: TRBJ2-6
CDR3: CASSTPQVAGGHSSGANVLTF
DNA: TGCGCCAGCAGCACCCCTCAGGTCGCGGGGGGGCACAGCTCTGGGGCCAACGTCCTGACTTTC

D: TRBD1
V: TRBV5-5
size: .
J: TRBJ1-1
CDR3: CASSYTGVTNTEAFF
DNA: TGTGCCAGCAGTTACACAGGGGTGACGAACACTGAAGCTTTCTTT

D: TRBD1
V: TRBV5-8
size: .
J: TRBJ1-1
CDR3: CASRASVVGQTNTEAFF
DNA: TGTGCCAGCAGGGCGAGCGTTGTGGGACAGACGAACACTGAAGCTTTCTTT

D: .
V: TRBV9
size: .
J: TRBJ1-1
CDR3: CASSVGQGTEAFF
DNA: TGTGCCAGCAGCGTAGGTCAGGGGACTGAAGCTTTCTTT

D: TRBD1
V: TRBV13
size: once
J: TRBJ1-1
CDR3: CASSRTGGTNTEAFF
DNA: TGTGCCAGCAGTCGGACAGGGGGAACGAACACTGAAGCTTTCTTT

D: .
V: TRBV6-2/TRBV6-3
size: .
J: TRBJ2-5
CDR3: CASSYGGAGVYETQYF
DNA: TGTGCCAGCAGTTATGGGGGCGCGGGGGTTTACGAGACCCAGTACTTC

D: .
V: TRBV5-4
size: .
J: TRBJ1-6
CDR3: CASSLGQTYNSPLHF
DNA: TGTGCCAGCAGCTTGGGGCAGACCTATAATTCACCCCTCCACTTT

D: TRBD1
V: TRBV5-1
size: .
J: TRBJ1-3
CDR3: CASSRQGDPTGTIYF
DNA: TGCGCCAGCAGCCGCCAGGGGGACCCTACAGGCACCATATATTTT

D: TRBD1
V: TRBV9
size: .
J: TRBJ1-6
CDR3: CASRNQDRDNSPLHF
DNA: TGTGCCAGCCGCAACCAAGACAGGGATAATTCACCCCTCCACTTT

D: TRBD2
V: TRBV25-1
size: .
J: TRBJ2-7
CDR3: CASSEGGQAGGEQYF
DNA: TGTGCCAGCAGTGAGGGGGGGCAAGCGGGAGGAGAGCAGTACTTC

D: TRBD1
V: TRBV7-8
size: .
J: TRBJ1-2
CDR3: CASSTTGRRSYYGYTF
DNA: TGTGCCAGCAGCACGACAGGGAGGAGGTCTTACTATGGCTACACCTTC

D: TRBD2
V: TRBV7-9
size: .
J: TRBJ2-1
CDR3: CASTLGLAAYYNEQFF
DNA: TGTGCCAGCACCCTCGGCCTAGCGGCCTACTACAATGAGCAGTTCTTC

D: .
V: TRBV3-1/TRBV3-2
size: .
J: TRBJ2-3
CDR3: CASSHPIGQGGFDTQYF
DNA: TGTGCCAGCAGCCACCCAATTGGGCAGGGTGGTTTTGATACGCAGTATTTT

D: TRBD2
V: TRBV3-1/TRBV3-2
size: .
J: TRBJ2-7
CDR3: CASSQDQTSGLHYEQYF
DNA: TGTGCCAGCAGCCAAGATCAAACTAGCGGGCTGCACTACGAGCAGTACTTC

D: TRBD2
V: TRBV7-3
size: .
J: TRBJ2-1
CDR3: CASSLTALAGAIF
DNA: TGTGCCAGCAGCTTAACGGCCCTAGCGGGAGCCATCTTC